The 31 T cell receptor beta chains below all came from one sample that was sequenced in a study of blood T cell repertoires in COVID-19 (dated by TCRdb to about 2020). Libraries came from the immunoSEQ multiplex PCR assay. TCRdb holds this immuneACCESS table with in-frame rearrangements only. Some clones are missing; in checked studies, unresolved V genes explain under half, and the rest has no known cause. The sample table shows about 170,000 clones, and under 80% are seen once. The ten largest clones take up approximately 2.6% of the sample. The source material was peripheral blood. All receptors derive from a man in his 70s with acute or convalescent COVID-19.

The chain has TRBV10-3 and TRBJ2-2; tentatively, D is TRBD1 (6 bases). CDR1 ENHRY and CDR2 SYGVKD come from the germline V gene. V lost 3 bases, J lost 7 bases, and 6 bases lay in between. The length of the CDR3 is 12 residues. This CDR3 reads CAISEGGGELFF. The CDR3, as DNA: TGTGCCATCAGTGAAGGGGGCGGGGAGCTGTTTTTT.

This CDR3 reads CATQRGGGGYNEQFF. In DNA form, the CDR3 reads TGTGCCACCCAACGGGGCGGGGGGGGCTACAATGAGCAGTTCTTC. V usage is TRBV6-5 and J usage is TRBJ2-1; 9 bases are a match to TRBD2. J lost 3 bases, V lost 10 bases, and 10 bases had no gene match. This CDR3 is built from 15 residues. Germline V lookup: CDR1 MNHEY, CDR2 SVGAGI.

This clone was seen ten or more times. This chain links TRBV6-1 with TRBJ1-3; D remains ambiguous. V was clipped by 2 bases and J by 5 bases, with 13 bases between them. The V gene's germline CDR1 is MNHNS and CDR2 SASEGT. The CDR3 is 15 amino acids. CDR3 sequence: CASSESGIQRNTIYF. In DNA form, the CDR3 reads TGTGCCAGCAGTGAATCGGGAATCCAACGAAACACCATATATTTT.

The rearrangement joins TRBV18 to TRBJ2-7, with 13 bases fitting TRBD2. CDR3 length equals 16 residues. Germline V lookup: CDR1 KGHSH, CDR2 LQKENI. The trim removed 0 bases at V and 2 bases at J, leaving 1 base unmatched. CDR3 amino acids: CASSPPGTSGTYEQYF. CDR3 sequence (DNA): TGTGCCAGCTCACCACCTGGGACTAGCGGGACCTACGAGCAGTACTTC.

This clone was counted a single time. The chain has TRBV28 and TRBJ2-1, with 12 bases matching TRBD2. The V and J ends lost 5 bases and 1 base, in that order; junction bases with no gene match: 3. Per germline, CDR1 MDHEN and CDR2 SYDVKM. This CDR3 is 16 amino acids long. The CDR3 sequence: CASSLTSGRSYNEQFF. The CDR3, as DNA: TGTGCCAGCAGTCTTACTAGCGGGAGGTCCTACAATGAGCAGTTCTTC. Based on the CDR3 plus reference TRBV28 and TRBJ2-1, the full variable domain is DVKVTQSSRYLVKRTGEKVFLECVQDMDHENMFWYRQDPGLGLRLIYFSYDVKMKEKGDIPEGYSVSREKKERFSLILESASTNQTSMYLCASSLTSGRSYNEQFFGPGTRLTVL.

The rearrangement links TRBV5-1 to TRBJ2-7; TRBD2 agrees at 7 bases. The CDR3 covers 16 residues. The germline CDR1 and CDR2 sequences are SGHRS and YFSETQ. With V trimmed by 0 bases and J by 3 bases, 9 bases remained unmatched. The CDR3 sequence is CASSLALAGDGYEQYF. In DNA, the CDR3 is TGCGCCAGCAGCTTGGCCCTTGCGGGGGACGGCTACGAGCAGTACTTC. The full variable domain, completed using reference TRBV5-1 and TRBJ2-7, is KAGVTQTPRYLIKTRGQQVTLSCSPISGHRSVSWYQQTPGQGLQFLFEYFSETQRNKGNFPGRFSGRQFSNSRSEMNVSTLELGDSALYLCASSLALAGDGYEQYFGPGTRLTVT.

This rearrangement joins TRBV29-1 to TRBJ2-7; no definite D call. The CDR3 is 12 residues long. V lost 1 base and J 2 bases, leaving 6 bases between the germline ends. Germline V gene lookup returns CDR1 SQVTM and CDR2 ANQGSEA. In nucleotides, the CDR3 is TGCAGCGTTGAAGGGCAGACCTACGAGCAGTACTTC. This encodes CSVEGQTYEQYF.

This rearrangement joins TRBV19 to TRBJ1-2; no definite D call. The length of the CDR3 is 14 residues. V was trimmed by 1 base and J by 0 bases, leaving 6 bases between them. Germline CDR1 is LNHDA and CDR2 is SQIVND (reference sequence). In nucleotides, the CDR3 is TGTGCCAGTAGTATAGTGGCAGCTAACTATGGCTACACCTTC. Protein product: CASSIVAANYGYTF.

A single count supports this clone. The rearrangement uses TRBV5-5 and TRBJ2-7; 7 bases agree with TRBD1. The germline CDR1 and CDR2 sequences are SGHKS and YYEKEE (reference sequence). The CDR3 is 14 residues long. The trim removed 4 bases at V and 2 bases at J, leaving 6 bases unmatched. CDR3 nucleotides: TGTGCCAGCAGCGTCACCGGGACAGCCTACGAGCAGTACTTC. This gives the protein CASSVTGTAYEQYF.

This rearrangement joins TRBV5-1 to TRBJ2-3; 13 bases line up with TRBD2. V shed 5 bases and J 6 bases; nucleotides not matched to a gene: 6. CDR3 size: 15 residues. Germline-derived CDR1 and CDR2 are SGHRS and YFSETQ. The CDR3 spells CASRSGLAGWDTQYF. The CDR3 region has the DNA TGCGCCAGCAGATCGGGACTAGCGGGGTGGGATACGCAGTATTTT.

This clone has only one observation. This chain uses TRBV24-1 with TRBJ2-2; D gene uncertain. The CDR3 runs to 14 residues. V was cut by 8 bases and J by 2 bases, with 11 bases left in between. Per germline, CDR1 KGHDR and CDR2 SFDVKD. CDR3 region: CATNSQTNTGELFF. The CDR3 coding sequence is TGTGCCACCAACAGTCAGACAAACACCGGGGAGCTGTTTTTT.

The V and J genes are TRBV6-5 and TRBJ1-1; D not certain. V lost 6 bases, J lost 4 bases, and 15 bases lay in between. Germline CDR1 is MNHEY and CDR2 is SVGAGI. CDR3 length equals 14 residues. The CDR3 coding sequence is TGTGCCAGCAGCGACATGACGAGTTCCACTGAAGCTTTCTTT. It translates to CASSDMTSSTEAFF.

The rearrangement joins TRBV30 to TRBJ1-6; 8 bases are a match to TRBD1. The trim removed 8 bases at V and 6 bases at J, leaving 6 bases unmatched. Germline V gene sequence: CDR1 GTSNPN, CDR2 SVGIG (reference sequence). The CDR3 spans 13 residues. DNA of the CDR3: TGTGCCCGAGAGACAGGGGTTAATTCACCCCTCCACTTT. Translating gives CARETGVNSPLHF.

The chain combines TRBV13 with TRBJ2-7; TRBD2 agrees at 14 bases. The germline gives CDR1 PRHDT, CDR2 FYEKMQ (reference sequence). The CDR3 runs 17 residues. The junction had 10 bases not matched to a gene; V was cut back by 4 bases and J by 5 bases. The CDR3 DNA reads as TGTGCCAGCAGCTCCGGGACTAGCGGGGGTAGGAGCCACGAGCAGTACTTC. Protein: CASSSGTSGGRSHEQYF.

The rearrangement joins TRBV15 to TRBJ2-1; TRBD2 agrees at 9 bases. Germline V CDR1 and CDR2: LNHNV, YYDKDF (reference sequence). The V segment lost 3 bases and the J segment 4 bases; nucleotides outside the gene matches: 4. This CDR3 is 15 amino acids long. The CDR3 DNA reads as TGTGCCACCAGCAGGATGGCGGGGGGGTACAATGAGCAGTTCTTC. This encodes CATSRMAGGYNEQFF.

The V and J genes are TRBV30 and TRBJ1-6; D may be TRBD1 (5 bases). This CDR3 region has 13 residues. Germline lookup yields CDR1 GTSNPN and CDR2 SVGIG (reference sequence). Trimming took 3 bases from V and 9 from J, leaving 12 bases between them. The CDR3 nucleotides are TGTGCCTGGAGAAGCAGGGTTGGTTCACCCCTCCACTTT. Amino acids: CAWRSRVGSPLHF. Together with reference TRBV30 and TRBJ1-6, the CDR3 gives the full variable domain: SQTIHQWPATLVQPVGSPLSLECTVEGTSNPNLYWYRQAAGRGLQLLFYSVGIGQISSEVPQNLSASRPQDRQFILSSKKLLLSDSGFYLCAWRSRVGSPLHFGNGTRLTVT.

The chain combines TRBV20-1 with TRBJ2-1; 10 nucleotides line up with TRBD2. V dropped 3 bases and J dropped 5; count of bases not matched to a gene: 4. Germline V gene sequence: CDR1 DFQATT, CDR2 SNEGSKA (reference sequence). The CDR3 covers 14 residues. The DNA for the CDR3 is TGCAGTGCTAGTCGGAGCGGGAGGGACAATGAGCAGTTCTTC. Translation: CSASRSGRDNEQFF.

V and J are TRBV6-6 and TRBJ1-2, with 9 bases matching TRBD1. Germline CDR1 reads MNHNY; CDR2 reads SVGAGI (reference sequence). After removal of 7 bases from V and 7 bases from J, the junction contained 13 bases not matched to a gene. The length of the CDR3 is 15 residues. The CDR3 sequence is CASITGGDLETGYTF. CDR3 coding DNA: TGTGCCAGCATTACAGGGGGCGATCTTGAAACTGGCTACACCTTC.

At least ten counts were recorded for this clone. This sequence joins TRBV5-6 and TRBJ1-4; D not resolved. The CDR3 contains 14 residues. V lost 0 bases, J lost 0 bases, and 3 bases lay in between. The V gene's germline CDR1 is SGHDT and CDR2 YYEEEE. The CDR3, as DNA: TGTGCCAGCAGCTTGGTCGCAACTAATGAAAAACTGTTTTTT. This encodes CASSLVATNEKLFF.

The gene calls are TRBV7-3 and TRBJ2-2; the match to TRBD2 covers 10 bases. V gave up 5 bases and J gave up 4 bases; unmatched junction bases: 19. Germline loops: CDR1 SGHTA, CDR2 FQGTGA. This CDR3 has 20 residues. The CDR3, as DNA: TGTGCCAGCAGCCGACCGAGACAGGGTGGACAGCGGGAGGGCACCGGGGAGCTGTTTTTT. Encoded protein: CASSRPRQGGQREGTGELFF.

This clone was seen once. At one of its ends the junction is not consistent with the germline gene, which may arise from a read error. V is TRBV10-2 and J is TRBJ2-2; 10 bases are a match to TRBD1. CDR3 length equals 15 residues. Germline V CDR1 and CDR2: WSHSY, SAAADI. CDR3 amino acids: CASRPGQGNAGELFF. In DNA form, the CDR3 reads TGCGCCAGCAGGCCGGGACAGGGGAACGCCGGGGAGCTGTTTTTT.

CDR3 region: CASSLDAGERNEQFF. The CDR3 coding sequence is TGTGCCAGCAGCTTAGACGCGGGAGAGCGAAATGAGCAGTTCTTC. The gene calls are TRBV7-3 and TRBJ2-1, with TRBD2 identical over 7 bases. V trimming: 2 bases; J trimming: 7 bases; junction bases outside the gene matches: 8. The CDR3 is 15 residues long. Per germline, CDR1 SGHTA and CDR2 FQGTGA.

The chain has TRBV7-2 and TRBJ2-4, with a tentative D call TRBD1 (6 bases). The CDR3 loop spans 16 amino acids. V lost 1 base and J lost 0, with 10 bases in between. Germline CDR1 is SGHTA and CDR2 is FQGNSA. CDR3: CASSLVQGIAKNIQYF. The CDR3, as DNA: TGTGCCAGCAGCTTAGTCCAGGGGATAGCCAAAAACATTCAGTACTTC.

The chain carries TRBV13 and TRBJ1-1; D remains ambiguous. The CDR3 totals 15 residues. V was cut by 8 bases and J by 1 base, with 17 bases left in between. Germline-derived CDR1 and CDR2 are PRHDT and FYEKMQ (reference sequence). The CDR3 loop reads CASLPHEEGNTEAFF. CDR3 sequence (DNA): TGTGCCAGCTTACCGCATGAGGAGGGGAACACTGAAGCTTTCTTT.

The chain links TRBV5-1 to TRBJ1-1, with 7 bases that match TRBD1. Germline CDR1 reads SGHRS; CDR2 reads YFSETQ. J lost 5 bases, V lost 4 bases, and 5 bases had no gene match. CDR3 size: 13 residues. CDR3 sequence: CASSLTGITEAFF. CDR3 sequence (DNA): TGCGCCAGCAGCCTGACAGGGATTACTGAAGCTTTCTTT.

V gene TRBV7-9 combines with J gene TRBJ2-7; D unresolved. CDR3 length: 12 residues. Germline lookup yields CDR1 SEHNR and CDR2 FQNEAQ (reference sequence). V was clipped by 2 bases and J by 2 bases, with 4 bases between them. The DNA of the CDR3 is TGTGCCAGCAGCTTATACACCTACGAGCAGTACTTC. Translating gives CASSLYTYEQYF.

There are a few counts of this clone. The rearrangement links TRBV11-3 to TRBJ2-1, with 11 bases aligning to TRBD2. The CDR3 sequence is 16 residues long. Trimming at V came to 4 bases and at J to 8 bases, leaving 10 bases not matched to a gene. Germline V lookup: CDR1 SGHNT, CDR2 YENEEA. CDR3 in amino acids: CASSSPTSGTTHEQFF. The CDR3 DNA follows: TGTGCCAGCAGCTCGCCGACTAGCGGGACTACCCATGAGCAGTTCTTC.

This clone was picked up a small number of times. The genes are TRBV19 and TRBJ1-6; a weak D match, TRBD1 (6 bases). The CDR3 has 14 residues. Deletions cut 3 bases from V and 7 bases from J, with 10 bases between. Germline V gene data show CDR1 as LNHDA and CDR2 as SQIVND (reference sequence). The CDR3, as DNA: TGTGCCAGTAGTATCCAGGGGCAGAATTCACCCCTCCACTTT. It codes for CASSIQGQNSPLHF.

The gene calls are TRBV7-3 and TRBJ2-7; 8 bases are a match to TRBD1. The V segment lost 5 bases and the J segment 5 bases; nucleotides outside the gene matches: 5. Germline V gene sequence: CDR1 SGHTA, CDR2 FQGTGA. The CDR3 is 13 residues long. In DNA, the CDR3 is TGTGCCAGCAGCCCAGACAGGGGTAACGAGCAGTACTTC. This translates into CASSPDRGNEQYF. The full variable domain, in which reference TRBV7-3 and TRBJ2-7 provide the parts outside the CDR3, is GAGVSQTPSNKVTEKGKYVELRCDPISGHTALYWYRQSLGQGPEFLIYFQGTGAADDSGLPNDRFFAVRPEGSVSTLKIQRTERGDSAVYLCASSPDRGNEQYFGPGTRLTVT.

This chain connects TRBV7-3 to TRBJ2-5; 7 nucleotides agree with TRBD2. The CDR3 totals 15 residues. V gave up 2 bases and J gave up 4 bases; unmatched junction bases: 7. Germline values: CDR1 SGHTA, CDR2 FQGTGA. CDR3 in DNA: TGTGCCAGCAGCTTACATCCTAGCGGTAGAGAGACCCAGTACTTC. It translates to CASSLHPSGRETQYF. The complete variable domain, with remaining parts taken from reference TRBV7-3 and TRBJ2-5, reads GAGVSQTPSNKVTEKGKYVELRCDPISGHTALYWYRQSLGQGPEFLIYFQGTGAADDSGLPNDRFFAVRPEGSVSTLKIQRTERGDSAVYLCASSLHPSGRETQYFGPGTRLLVL.

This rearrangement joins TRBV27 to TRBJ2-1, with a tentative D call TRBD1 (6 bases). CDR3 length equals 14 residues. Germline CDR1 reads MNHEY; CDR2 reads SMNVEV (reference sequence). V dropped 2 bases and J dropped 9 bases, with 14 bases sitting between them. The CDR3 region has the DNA TGTGCCAGCAGTTTAGTCCCTCAGGGGAGTGAGCAGTTCTTC. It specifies CASSLVPQGSEQFF.